One sample yielded the 5 T cell receptor beta chains listed below, sequenced in a study of T cell clones after liver transplantation. The protocol was immunoSEQ multiplex PCR, while the TCRdb copy is restricted to in-frame clones and leaves out a portion. This sample has some 11,000 clones, with 60% to 75% found just once. Source: CD4+ T cells from blood, taken approximately 30 months after liver transplant. All receptors come from a human patient who received a liver transplant. Some T cells may be transferred from the graft donor.

The V call is TRBV5-6, the J call TRBJ1-4; D is unresolved. The V gene lost 2 bases and the J gene lost 4 bases, with 12 bases spanning the gap. Germline V lookup: CDR1 SGHDT, CDR2 YYEEEE. This CDR3 region has 15 residues. This CDR3 reads CASSFVGEINEKLFF. CDR3 bases: TGTGCCAGCAGCTTCGTTGGGGAGATTAATGAAAAACTGTTTTTT.

The CDR3 reads CASSLTGDNSPLHF. CDR3 sequence (DNA): TGTGCCAGCAGTCTTACAGGGGATAATTCACCCCTCCACTTT. The V call is TRBV27, the J call TRBJ1-6; 7 bases map to TRBD1. The CDR3 runs to 14 residues. Germline V lookup: CDR1 MNHEY, CDR2 SMNVEV (reference sequence). V gave up 5 bases and J gave up 5 bases; unmatched junction bases: 3.

The chain is built from TRBV7-6 and TRBJ2-3; maybe TRBD1 (6 bases). Germline V gives CDR1 SGHVS, CDR2 FNYEAQ. V lost 1 base, J lost 0 bases, and 14 bases lay in between. This CDR3 is 17 amino acids long. The DNA for the CDR3 is TGTGCCAGCAGCTTAGAACTCCCAGGACAGAGCACAGATACGCAGTATTTT. Residues: CASSLELPGQSTDTQYF.

The V gene is TRBV10-3, the J gene TRBJ1-4, with TRBD1 as a possible D gene (5 bases). The CDR3 length is 16 residues. The germline CDR1 and CDR2 sequences are ENHRY and SYGVKD. Between the trimmed V and J ends, which lost 0 bases and 3 bases, there was a span of 11 bases. The CDR3 reads CAISESRGRANEKLFF. CDR3 bases: TGTGCCATCAGTGAGTCGAGGGGTCGGGCTAATGAAAAACTGTTTTTT.

V and J are TRBV28 and TRBJ1-6; D may be TRBD1 (6 bases). V lost 5 bases, J lost 9 bases, and 20 bases lay in between. Per the germline V gene, CDR1 is MDHEN and CDR2 is SYDVKM. The CDR3 is made up of 16 amino acids. This CDR3 reads CASSTPGAGPVSPLHF. CDR3 nucleotides: TGTGCCAGCAGTACCCCGGGGGCAGGGCCGGTTTCACCCCTCCACTTT.